This TCR beta chain is from a study of chemoradiotherapy in HPV16-positive cancers. V gave up 0 bases and J gave up 4 bases, with 9 bases separating them. Germline V CDR1 and CDR2: LGHNA, YNFKEQ. This CDR3 is built from 14 residues. Clones were sequenced by immunoSEQ multiplex PCR, and TCRdb holds only the in-frame ones, with some missing. The sample records some 70,000 clones, around nine tenths being singletons. This clone was observed a few times. Samples were taken several times over chemoradiotherapy. This receptor was identified in a human donor with HPV-associated anogenital cancer. This chain uses TRBV4-2 with TRBJ1-1; a weak D match, TRBD1 (5 bases). The sample was blood, taken from a patient who underwent chemoradiotherapy. In DNA, the CDR3 is TGTGCCAGCAGCCAAGATGGGGCAAGCACTGAAGCTTTCTTT. Amino acid sequence: CASSQDGASTEAFF.